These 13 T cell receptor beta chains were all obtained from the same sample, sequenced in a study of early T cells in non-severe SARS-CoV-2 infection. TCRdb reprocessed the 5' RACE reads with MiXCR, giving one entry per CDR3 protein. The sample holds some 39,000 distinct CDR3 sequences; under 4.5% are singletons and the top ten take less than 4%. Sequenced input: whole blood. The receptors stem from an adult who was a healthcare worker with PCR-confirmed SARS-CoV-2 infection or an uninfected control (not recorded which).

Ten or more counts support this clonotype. The CDR3 loop reads CASSTGHLYEQYF. In nucleotides, the CDR3 is TGTGCCAGTAGTACCGGACATCTCTACGAGCAGTACTTC. This sequence joins TRBV19 and TRBJ2-7; maybe TRBD1 (5 bases). Trimming took 4 bases from V and 3 from J, leaving 10 bases between them. This CDR3 contains 13 residues. CDR1 is LNHDA and CDR2 is SQIVND in the germline V gene (reference sequence). Together with reference TRBV19 and TRBJ2-7, the CDR3 gives the full variable domain: DGGITQSPKYLFRKEGQNVTLSCEQNLNHDAMYWYRQDPGQGLRLIYYSQIVNDFQKGDIAEGYSVSREKKESFPLTVTSAQKNPTAFYLCASSTGHLYEQYFGPGTRLTVT.

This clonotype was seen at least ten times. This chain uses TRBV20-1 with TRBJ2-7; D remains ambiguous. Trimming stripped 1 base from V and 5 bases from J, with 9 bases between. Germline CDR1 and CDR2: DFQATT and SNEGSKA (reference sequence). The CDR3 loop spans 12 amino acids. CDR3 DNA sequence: TGCAGTGCTAGAGTCTTCCGGGACGAGCAGTACTTC. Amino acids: CSARVFRDEQYF.

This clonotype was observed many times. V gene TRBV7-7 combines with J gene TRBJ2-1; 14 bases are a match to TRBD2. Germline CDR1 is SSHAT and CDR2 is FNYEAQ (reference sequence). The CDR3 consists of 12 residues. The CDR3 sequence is CAGKGLAGESFF. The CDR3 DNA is TGTGCGGGCAAGGGACTAGCGGGAGAATCGTTCTTC.

CDR3 sequence: CASTPGTGGLSYEQYF. The CDR3 coding sequence is TGTGCCAGCACCCCCGGGACAGGGGGCCTTTCCTACGAGCAGTACTTC. The chain uses TRBV6-6 and TRBJ2-7, with 12 positions matching TRBD1. Trimming removed 7 bases from V and 1 base from J; junction bases left unmatched: 8. This CDR3 spans 16 amino acids. Germline values: CDR1 MNHNY, CDR2 SVGAGI (reference sequence).

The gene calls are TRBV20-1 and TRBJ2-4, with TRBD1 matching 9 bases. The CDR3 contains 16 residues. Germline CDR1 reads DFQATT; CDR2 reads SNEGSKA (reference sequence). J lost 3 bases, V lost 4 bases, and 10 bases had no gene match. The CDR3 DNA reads TGCAGTGCTAAGGACGGACAGGGGTTGGTCAAAAACATTCAGTACTTC. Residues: CSAKDGQGLVKNIQYF.

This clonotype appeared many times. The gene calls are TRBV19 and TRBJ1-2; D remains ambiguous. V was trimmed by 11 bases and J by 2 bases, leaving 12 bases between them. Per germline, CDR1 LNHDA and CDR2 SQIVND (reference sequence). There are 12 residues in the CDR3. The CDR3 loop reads CAGRSGNYGYTF. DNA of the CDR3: TGTGCCGGCCGGTCGGGGAACTATGGCTACACCTTC.

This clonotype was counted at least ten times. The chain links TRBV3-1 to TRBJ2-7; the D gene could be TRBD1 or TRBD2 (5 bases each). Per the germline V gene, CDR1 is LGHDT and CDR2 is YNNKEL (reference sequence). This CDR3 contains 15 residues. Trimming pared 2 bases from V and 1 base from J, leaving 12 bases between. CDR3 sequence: CASSQLKGRSYEQYF. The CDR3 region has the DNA TGTGCCAGCAGCCAACTTAAGGGACGGTCCTACGAGCAGTACTTC.

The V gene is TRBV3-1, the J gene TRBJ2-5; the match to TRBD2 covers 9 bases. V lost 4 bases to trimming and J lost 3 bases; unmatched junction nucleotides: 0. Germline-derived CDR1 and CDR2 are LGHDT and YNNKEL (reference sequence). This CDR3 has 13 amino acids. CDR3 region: CASSRLAEETQYF. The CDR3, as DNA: TGTGCCAGCAGCCGACTAGCGGAAGAGACCCAGTACTTC.

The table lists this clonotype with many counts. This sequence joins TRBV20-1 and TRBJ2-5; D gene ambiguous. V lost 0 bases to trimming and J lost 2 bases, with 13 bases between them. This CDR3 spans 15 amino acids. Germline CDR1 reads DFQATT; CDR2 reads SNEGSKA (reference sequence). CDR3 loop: CSARDPSRRQETQYF. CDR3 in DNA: TGCAGTGCTAGAGACCCCTCTAGGCGGCAAGAGACCCAGTACTTC.

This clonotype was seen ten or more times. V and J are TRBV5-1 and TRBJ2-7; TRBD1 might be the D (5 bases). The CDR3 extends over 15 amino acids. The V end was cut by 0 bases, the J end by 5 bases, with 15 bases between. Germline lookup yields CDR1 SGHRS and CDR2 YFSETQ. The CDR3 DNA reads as TGCGCCAGCAGCTTGGCCGGGCAGGGTCCCCACGAGCAGTACTTC. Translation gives CASSLAGQGPHEQYF.

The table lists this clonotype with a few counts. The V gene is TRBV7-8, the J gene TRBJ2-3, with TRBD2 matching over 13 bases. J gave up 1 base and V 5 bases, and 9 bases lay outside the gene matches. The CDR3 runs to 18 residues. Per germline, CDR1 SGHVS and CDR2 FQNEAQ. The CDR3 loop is CASSEGLAGASGTDTQYF. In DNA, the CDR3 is TGTGCCAGCAGCGAAGGACTAGCGGGGGCCTCGGGCACAGATACGCAGTATTTT.

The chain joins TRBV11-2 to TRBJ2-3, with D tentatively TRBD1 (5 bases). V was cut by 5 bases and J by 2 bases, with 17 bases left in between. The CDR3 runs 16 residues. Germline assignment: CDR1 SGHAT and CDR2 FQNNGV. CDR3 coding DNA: TGTGCCAGCAGCCTCGCGGTGGGGCGGTCCACAGATACGCAGTATTTT. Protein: CASSLAVGRSTDTQYF.

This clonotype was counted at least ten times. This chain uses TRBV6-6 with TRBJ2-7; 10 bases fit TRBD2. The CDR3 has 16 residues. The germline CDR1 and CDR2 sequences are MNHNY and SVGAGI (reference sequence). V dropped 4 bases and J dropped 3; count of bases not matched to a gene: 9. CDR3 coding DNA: TGTGCCAGCAGTTCGCCCGGACTAGCGGCCCGCTACGAGCAGTACTTC. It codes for CASSSPGLAARYEQYF.